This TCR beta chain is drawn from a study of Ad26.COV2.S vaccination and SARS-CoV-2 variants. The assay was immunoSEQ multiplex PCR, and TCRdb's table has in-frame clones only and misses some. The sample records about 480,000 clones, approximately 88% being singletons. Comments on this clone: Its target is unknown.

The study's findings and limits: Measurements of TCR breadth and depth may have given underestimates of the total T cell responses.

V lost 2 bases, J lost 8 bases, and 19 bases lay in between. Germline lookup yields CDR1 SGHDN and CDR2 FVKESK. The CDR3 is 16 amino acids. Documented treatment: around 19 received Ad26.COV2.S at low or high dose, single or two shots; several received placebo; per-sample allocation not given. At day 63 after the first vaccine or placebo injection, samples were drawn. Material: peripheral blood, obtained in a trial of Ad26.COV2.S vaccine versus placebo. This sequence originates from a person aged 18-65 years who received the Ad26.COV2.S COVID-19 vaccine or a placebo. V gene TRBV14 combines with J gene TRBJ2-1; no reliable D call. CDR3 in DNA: TGTGCCAGCAGCCAAATGTTCCCCCGGCTTTTTGATGAGCAGTTCTTC. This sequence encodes CASSQMFPRLFDEQFF.